The clone carrying this T cell receptor (beta chain) was observed many times. The germline CDR1 and CDR2 sequences are MNHEY and SVGAGI. Trimming at V came to 0 bases and at J to 6 bases, leaving 7 bases not matched to a gene. The CDR3 runs to 17 residues. Diagnosis rested on symptoms, serum thyroxine and TRAb, thyroid ultrasound, and orbital computed tomography. TCR beta CDR3 sequences were amplified from RNA transcripts. HTBI primers were used for first-round RT-PCR of the TCR CDR3. TCRdb reprocessed the multiplex PCR reads via MiXCR and lists one record per CDR3 protein. Of under 500,000 distinct CDR3 sequences in the sample, 11% to 15% are singletons; the top ten hold 25% to 30%. The entry originates in a study of T cells in Graves' hyperthyroidism and ophthalmopathy.

This TCR derives from a man between 45 and 60 years old with Graves' ophthalmopathy. The chain carries TRBV6-5 and TRBJ2-2, with 10 positions matching TRBD1. Sequenced material: blood. CDR3 DNA: TGTGCCAGCAGTTACTCTTTAGTGGGACAGGGGTCCGGGGAGCTGTTTTTT. As protein: CASSYSLVGQGSGELFF.